This entry describes one T cell receptor (beta chain). The antigen remains undetermined. This entry belongs to a study of CD8+ T cells in alopecia areata. The study, taken as a whole, reports: Patients shared TCRs less clearly than mice did, possibly for HLA-related reasons. Scalp lesions, especially in alopecia totalis/universalis, had higher clonality than normal scalp. Sequence data from scalp samples additionally include resident alphabeta T cells of normal skin.

This CDR3 comprises 15 residues. Deletions cut 6 bases from V and 5 bases from J, with 19 bases between. Germline V gene data show CDR1 as MNHNS and CDR2 as SASEGT. Isolation of CD4+ and CD8+ T cells from PBMCs was achieved by sorting. Extracted RNA was reverse transcribed, and the resulting cDNA served as sequencing template. Here immunoSEQ multiplex PCR was the method, and the copy in TCRdb shows in-frame clones only, minus some. Found here are roughly 200,000 clones, around 50% of them singletons; the top ten hold roughly 5%. The chain links TRBV6-1 to TRBJ1-1; a possible D gene is TRBD1 (5 bases). This clonotype originated in a human donor in good health. Material for sequencing was CD8+ T cells sorted from blood. The CDR3 DNA reads TGTGCCAGCAGCTTGACCTATAGTGGGGGGACTGAAGCTTTCTTT. Translating gives CASSLTYSGGTEAFF.